The clone carrying this T cell receptor beta chain was counted between two and nine times. The protocol was immunoSEQ multiplex PCR, while the TCRdb copy is restricted to in-frame clones and leaves out a portion. The sample carries tens of thousands of clones, approximately 88% recorded once. These data come from a study of blood T cell repertoires in COVID-19. The trim removed 5 bases at V and 5 bases at J, leaving 11 bases unmatched. The germline V gene encodes CDR1 MDHEN and CDR2 SYDVKM. The CDR3 is made up of 16 amino acids. The sequence was obtained from a woman aged 45-65 years with acute or convalescent COVID-19. Sample: peripheral blood. The rearrangement uses TRBV28 and TRBJ1-2, with 10 positions matching TRBD1. DNA for the CDR3: TGTGCCAGCAGTGACCGGGACAGGGGCCTACTATATGGCTACACCTTC. Translation: CASSDRDRGLLYGYTF.